The next 25 T cell receptor beta chains were all read from a single sample in a study of blood T cell repertoires in COVID-19. Libraries were prepared by immunoSEQ multiplex PCR; TCRdb keeps only in-frame clonotypes and omits some of them. The sample holds around 300,000 clones, 90% seen once. The sample consisted of peripheral blood. The receptors were sampled from a woman aged 35 to 49 with COVID-19, enrolled during active disease.

The genes are TRBV3-1 (or the pseudogene TRBV3-2) and TRBJ1-6, with D perhaps TRBD1 (5 bases). The germline CDR1 and CDR2 sequences are LGHDT and YNNKEL (reference sequence). The CDR3 extends over 15 amino acids. V shed 2 bases and J shed 8 bases, with 13 bases lying between them. CDR3 nucleotide sequence: TGTGCCAGCAGCCAAATTGGGGGGGGAGATTCACCCCTCCACTTT. Translated, it gives CASSQIGGGDSPLHF.

The V and J genes are TRBV7-2 and TRBJ2-7; 9 bases match TRBD1. Unmatched junction bases numbered 9, after V lost 5 bases and J lost 4 bases. Germline V gene lookup returns CDR1 SGHTA and CDR2 FQGNSA. This CDR3 spans 15 amino acids. The CDR3: CASSPRTGERYEQYF. The CDR3 bases are TGTGCCAGCAGCCCCAGGACAGGGGAAAGGTACGAGCAGTACTTC.

The DNA for the CDR3 is TGTGCCAGCAGCCAATACGACAGGGGGGCCTATGGCTACACCTTC. Translating it yields CASSQYDRGAYGYTF. The chain is built from TRBV16 and TRBJ1-2, with 9 bases aligning to TRBD1. Germline CDR1 reads KGHSY; CDR2 reads FQNENV. CDR3 length equals 15 residues. The V segment lost 1 base and the J segment 4 bases; nucleotides outside the gene matches: 4. Variable domain in full (rest from reference TRBV16 and TRBJ1-2): GEEVAQTPKHLVRGEGQKAKLYCAPIKGHSYVFWYQQVLKNEFKFLISFQNENVFDETGMPKERFSAKCLPNSPCSLEIQATKLEDSAVYFCASSQYDRGAYGYTFGSGTRLTVV.

V is TRBV5-4 and J is TRBJ1-6; no clear D. Germline CDR1 and CDR2: SGHNT and YYREEE (reference sequence). The ends were cut back, 1 base at V and 4 bases at J, with 6 bases in the middle. CDR3 length: 14 residues. CDR3 DNA: TGTGCCAGCAGCTTGACAACATATAATTCACCCCTCCACTTT. It encodes CASSLTTYNSPLHF.

This chain uses TRBV19 with TRBJ2-2; 9 bases are shared with TRBD2. V trimming: 4 bases; J trimming: 5 bases; junction bases outside the gene matches: 5. CDR1 is LNHDA and CDR2 is SQIVND in the germline V gene (reference sequence). The CDR3 covers 15 residues. CDR3 amino acids: CASSKGGRGTGELFF. The CDR3 DNA reads as TGTGCCAGTAGTAAGGGCGGGAGGGGAACCGGGGAGCTGTTTTTT. Looking up the rest from reference TRBV19 and TRBJ2-2 gives the full variable domain: DGGITQSPKYLFRKEGQNVTLSCEQNLNHDAMYWYRQDPGQGLRLIYYSQIVNDFQKGDIAEGYSVSREKKESFPLTVTSAQKNPTAFYLCASSKGGRGTGELFFGEGSRLTVL.

The V and J genes are TRBV12-3 or TRBV12-4 and TRBJ1-2; D unclear. Trimming removed 0 bases from V and 9 bases from J, with 8 bases in between. The CDR3 consists of 12 residues. The DNA of the CDR3 is TGTGCCAGCAGTTTAGCTCGAGGGAGCTACACCTTC. This translates into CASSLARGSYTF.

The chain links TRBV28 to TRBJ1-5, with D perhaps TRBD1 (5 bases). V lost 3 bases and J lost 3, with 15 bases in between. This CDR3 region has 16 residues. Germline CDR1 MDHEN, CDR2 SYDVKM. CDR3 residues: CASSLPAQGYNQPQHF. DNA for the CDR3: TGTGCCAGCAGTTTGCCGGCCCAGGGATACAATCAGCCCCAGCATTTT.

The V gene is TRBV4-3, the J gene TRBJ1-3; maybe TRBD1 (6 bases). The CDR3 is made up of 14 amino acids. V was clipped by 6 bases and J by 2 bases, with 11 bases between them. Germline loops: CDR1 LGHNA, CDR2 YSLEER. In nucleotides, the CDR3 is TGCGCCAGCAGTCCAACAGGGACTGGAAACACCATATATTTT. It codes for CASSPTGTGNTIYF.

The chain links TRBV2 to TRBJ1-5, with D perhaps matching TRBD1 (6 bases). Trimming cost V 6 bases and J 2 bases, with 14 bases left between them. The CDR3 contains 15 residues. Germline loops: CDR1 SNHLY, CDR2 FYNNEI. The CDR3 sequence is CASSLQGGGNQPQHF. CDR3 nucleotide sequence: TGTGCCAGCAGCCTACAGGGTGGAGGCAATCAGCCCCAGCATTTT.

In this sample, this clone turned up once. V and J are TRBV11-2 and TRBJ1-1, with unresolved D. V dropped 5 bases and J dropped 3 bases, with 10 bases sitting between them. Germline V lookup: CDR1 SGHAT, CDR2 FQNNGV. This CDR3 is 13 amino acids long. CDR3 region: CASSLPRDTEAFF. CDR3 coding DNA: TGTGCCAGCAGCCTCCCGAGGGACACTGAAGCTTTCTTT. Filled out from reference TRBV11-2 and TRBJ1-1, the complete variable domain reads EAGVAQSPRYKIIEKRQSVAFWCNPISGHATLYWYQQILGQGPKLLIQFQNNGVVDDSQLPKDRFSAERLKGVDSTLKIQPAKLEDSAVYLCASSLPRDTEAFFGQGTRLTVV.

Notes on this clone: A read error may account for a junction end that differs from germline. The chain carries TRBV6-1 and TRBJ2-4; 8 bases align to TRBD1. The CDR3 sequence is 13 residues long. Germline V gene sequence: CDR1 MNHNS, CDR2 SASEGT. The CDR3 spells CASSEAGTGRHNF. In DNA form, the CDR3 reads TGTGCCAGCAGTGAAGCGGGGACAGGCCGCCACAACTTC.

V usage is TRBV28 and J usage is TRBJ1-6; 8 bases align to TRBD1. CDR1 and CDR2 from the germline V gene are MDHEN and SYDVKM. This CDR3 region has 12 residues. V shed 8 bases, J shed 11 bases, and the junction held 5 bases outside the gene matches. The DNA for the CDR3 is TGTGCCAGCCATGGACAGGGTCCACCCCTCCACTTT. This sequence encodes CASHGQGPPLHF.

This clone was detected once. The genes are TRBV4-1 and TRBJ1-2, with D unresolved. The germline V gene encodes CDR1 MGHRA and CDR2 YSYEKL. The CDR3 loop spans 15 amino acids. V shed 1 base and J shed 2 bases, with 11 bases lying between them. The CDR3 sequence is CASSQVHSLNYGYTF. CDR3 in DNA: TGCGCCAGCAGCCAAGTTCACAGTTTAAACTATGGCTACACCTTC.

The V gene is TRBV27, the J gene TRBJ2-7; 7 positions agree with TRBD1. This CDR3 region has 14 residues. J gave up 2 bases and V 5 bases, and 6 bases lay outside the gene matches. Germline V gene sequence: CDR1 MNHEY, CDR2 SMNVEV (reference sequence). The CDR3 protein is CASSLGTDPYEQYF. DNA of the CDR3: TGTGCCAGCAGTCTTGGGACAGACCCCTACGAGCAGTACTTC.

The gene calls are TRBV19 and TRBJ2-7, with D tentatively TRBD2 (5 bases). The CDR3 has 14 residues. The ends were cut back, 6 bases at V and 2 bases at J, with 14 bases in the middle. The germline gives CDR1 LNHDA, CDR2 SQIVND (reference sequence). CDR3 nucleotides: TGTGCCAGTAGCCGTGGACTGCCTCCCTACGAGCAGTACTTC. Protein product: CASSRGLPPYEQYF.

The chain joins TRBV7-3 to TRBJ2-7, with 7 positions matching TRBD2. This CDR3 spans 14 amino acids. The junction had 8 bases not matched to a gene; V was cut back by 5 bases and J by 4 bases. CDR1 and CDR2 (germline): SGHTA, FQGTGA. This chain's CDR3 is CASSPGGGAYEQYF. The CDR3 DNA reads as TGTGCCAGCAGCCCGGGAGGTGGCGCATACGAGCAGTACTTC.

This rearrangement joins TRBV7-9 to TRBJ1-1; D unresolved. Germline V CDR1 and CDR2: SEHNR, FQNEAQ (reference sequence). V shed 5 bases and J shed 3 bases, with 13 bases lying between them. The CDR3 is made up of 14 amino acids. The CDR3 nucleotides are TGTGCCAGCAGCAAACTCCTAGCTGACACTGAAGCTTTCTTT. This encodes CASSKLLADTEAFF.

This rearrangement joins TRBV6-2 or TRBV6-3 to TRBJ1-1, with a possible D match to TRBD1 (5 bases). Between the trimmed V and J ends, which lost 5 bases and 6 bases, there was a span of 16 bases. CDR3 length: 14 residues. Germline V CDR1 and CDR2: MNHEY, SVGEGT. CDR3 DNA: TGTGCCAGCAGTCCCACTCGGGGGTTGGCTGAAGCTTTCTTT. It encodes CASSPTRGLAEAFF.

This clone was observed a handful of times. The chain is built from TRBV6-2 or TRBV6-3 and TRBJ1-2; tentatively, D is TRBD1 (5 bases). CDR1 is MNHEY and CDR2 is SVGEGT in the germline V gene. The length of the CDR3 is 12 residues. V was cut by 2 bases and J by 10 bases, with 11 bases left in between. DNA of the CDR3: TGTGCCAGCAGTTACGCCACAGGAACCTACACCTTC. Amino acids: CASSYATGTYTF.

The chain combines TRBV4-3 with TRBJ1-1, with D maybe TRBD1 (5 bases). Trimming stripped 0 bases from V and 6 bases from J, with 11 bases between. Germline V gene sequence: CDR1 LGHNA, CDR2 YSLEER. The CDR3 runs to 14 residues. CDR3 nucleotide sequence: TGCGCCAGCAGCCAAGAACGCGAAGGGGCTGAAGCTTTCTTT. It codes for CASSQEREGAEAFF.

The CDR3 DNA reads as TGTGCCACCCGCCGACAGCTCGCGAATTCACCCCTCCACTTT. Translated: CATRRQLANSPLHF. The chain has TRBV15 and TRBJ1-6; D may be TRBD1 (5 bases). Germline-derived CDR1 and CDR2 are LNHNV and YYDKDF (reference sequence). The CDR3 extends over 14 amino acids. V was cut by 8 bases and J by 7 bases, with 15 bases left in between.

The gene calls are TRBV27 and TRBJ1-5, with D uncertain. Looked up from germline, CDR1 is MNHEY and CDR2 is SMNVEV (reference sequence). The germline V and J ends were trimmed by 6 bases and 7 bases, with 19 bases remaining between them. The CDR3 runs 15 residues. CDR3 sequence: CASRPGAASGQPQHF. CDR3 coding DNA: TGTGCCAGCAGGCCCGGAGCGGCTTCGGGACAGCCCCAGCATTTT.

The gene calls are TRBV7-2 and TRBJ2-3; the match to TRBD2 covers 9 bases. V lost 0 bases to trimming and J lost 4 bases; unmatched junction nucleotides: 8. The length of the CDR3 is 17 residues. In germline, CDR1 is SGHTA, CDR2 FQGNSA. The chain's CDR3 is CASSLAVASGTADTQYF. The CDR3 nucleotides are TGTGCCAGCAGCTTAGCGGTGGCTAGCGGGACAGCAGATACGCAGTATTTT.

CDR3 DNA: TGTGCCAGCCATGCCCGGGGGACAGGGGACTCCTACGAGCAGTACTTC. Protein sequence: CASHARGTGDSYEQYF. V gene TRBV28 combines with J gene TRBJ2-7; 10 positions match TRBD1. Germline V gives CDR1 MDHEN, CDR2 SYDVKM. There are 16 residues in the CDR3. V lost 8 bases and J lost 0; bases outside the gene matches: 10.

The chain has TRBV7-3 and TRBJ2-1; no reliable D call. This CDR3 comprises 13 residues. V lost 5 bases, J lost 2 bases, and 7 bases lay in between. Germline-derived CDR1 and CDR2 are SGHTA and FQGTGA. As DNA, the CDR3 is TGTGCCAGCAGCCCACGGGCCTACAATGAGCAGTTCTTC. It codes for CASSPRAYNEQFF.